These T cell receptor beta chains were read from a single sample in a study of cytomegalovirus exposure and HLA in healthy donors. Repertoires were generated with immunoSEQ multiplex PCR, while TCRdb's copy carries only in-frame clones and drops some. The sample has fewer than 100,000 clones, approximately 91% seen once. Sequencing was done on a sample of PBMCs. These TCRs come from a man aged 25-45 years in good health and CMV-seronegative. Each CDR3 is given with its conserved first and last residue. The order of the fields is J gene, clone size, V gene, D gene, CDR3 protein, CDR3 DNA. D genes are given only for firm matches. A row's size may be missing; if present it is once, few, many or a size class.

>TRBJ2-1|NA|TRBV11-2|TRBD2
CASSPQRELNEQFF
TGTGCCAGCAGCCCCCAGCGGGAGCTCAATGAGCAGTTCTTC
>TRBJ1-1|NA|TRBV19|TRBD1
CASRGMDRGVTEAFF
TGTGCCAGTAGGGGGATGGACAGGGGCGTGACTGAAGCTTTCTTT
>TRBJ2-1|NA|TRBV4-1|NA
CASSPTSTRGNYNEQFF
TGCGCCAGCAGCCCTACTAGCACCAGGGGGAACTACAATGAGCAGTTCTTC
>TRBJ2-7|NA|TRBV5-1|TRBD2
CASSPTGMTSVIHEQYF
TGCGCCAGCAGCCCGACGGGGATGACTAGCGTGATCCACGAGCAGTACTTC
>TRBJ1-1|NA|TRBV28|NA
CASSDRNTEAFF
TGTGCCAGCAGTGACAGGAACACTGAAGCTTTCTTT
>TRBJ1-2|few|TRBV20-1|NA
CSARREYGYTF
TGCAGTGCTAGAAGGGAGTATGGCTACACCTTC
>TRBJ2-3|NA|TRBV6-4|TRBD2
CASNPTSGSTDTQYF
TGTGCCAGCAACCCGACTAGCGGAAGCACAGATACGCAGTATTTT
>TRBJ2-1|once|TRBV5-1|TRBD2
CASRSTGTSGHNEQFF
TGCGCCAGTCGATCAACCGGGACTAGCGGACACAATGAGCAGTTCTTC
>TRBJ1-5|NA|TRBV2|TRBD1
CASSGTGQGRQPQHF
TGTGCCAGCAGTGGAACAGGACAGGGGAGGCAGCCCCAGCATTTT
>TRBJ1-2|NA|TRBV9|TRBD1
CASSVDRQGLYGYTF
TGTGCCAGCAGCGTAGACCGACAGGGCCTCTATGGCTACACCTTC
>TRBJ1-5|NA|TRBV14|NA
CASSQDPIGEGDSNQPQHF
TGTGCCAGCAGCCAAGATCCCATCGGGGAGGGAGATAGCAATCAGCCCCAGCATTTT
>TRBJ2-7|NA|TRBV19|TRBD2
CASSMTSGYFPTQQYF
TGTGCCAGTAGTATGACTAGCGGGTACTTTCCTACGCAGCAGTACTTC
>TRBJ2-7|NA|TRBV28|NA
CAGGGINEQYF
TGTGCGGGCGGAGGAATAAACGAGCAGTACTTC
>TRBJ1-1|NA|TRBV11-3|TRBD1
CATLGTDTEAFF
TGTGCCACTTTAGGGACAGACACTGAAGCTTTCTTT
>TRBJ2-1|NA|TRBV7-9|TRBD1
CASSDTGGSEYNEQFF
TGTGCCAGCAGTGATACAGGGGGCTCGGAGTACAATGAGCAGTTCTTC
>TRBJ2-4|NA|TRBV7-2|NA
CASSGVGAAKNIQYF
TGTGCCAGCAGCGGGGTGGGGGCGGCCAAAAACATTCAGTACTTC
>TRBJ1-5|NA|TRBV18|TRBD1
CASSPFPRGSNQPQHF
TGTGCCAGCTCACCGTTTCCCAGGGGGAGCAATCAGCCCCAGCATTTT
>TRBJ2-1|once|TRBV20-1|NA
CSVGLEQFF
TGCAGTGTTGGACTAGAGCAGTTCTTC
>TRBJ2-3|NA|TRBV6-1|TRBD2
CASSDRLAGLTDTQYF
TGTGCCAGCAGTGATCGATTAGCGGGGCTCACAGATACGCAGTATTTT
>TRBJ1-2|NA|TRBV6-1|NA
CASSEKGPNYGYTF
TGTGCCAGCAGTGAAAAGGGGCCGAACTATGGCTACACCTTC
>TRBJ2-1|NA|TRBV27|NA
CASSFGLAETLEQFF
TGTGCCAGCAGTTTCGGTTTAGCGGAGACTCTTGAGCAGTTCTTC
>TRBJ1-1|NA|TRBV4-2|NA
CASSQAAQSNTEAFF
TGTGCCAGCAGCCAGGCTGCACAGTCGAACACTGAAGCTTTCTTT
>TRBJ1-2|NA|TRBV7-2|NA
CASSLLRNRFVALRGYTF
TGTGCCAGCAGCTTACTTAGAAACAGGTTTGTCGCTCTTCGAGGCTACACCTTC
>TRBJ2-7|NA|TRBV18|TRBD1
CASSDRGSYEQYF
TGTGCCAGCTCAGACAGGGGCTCCTACGAGCAGTACTTC
>TRBJ1-1|NA|TRBV6-5|TRBD1
CASSRTGWEGEAFF
TGTGCCAGCAGCCGGACAGGGTGGGAGGGTGAAGCTTTCTTT
>TRBJ2-7|NA|TRBV27|TRBD2
CASSPKSEASGRSPYEQYF
TGTGCCAGCAGTCCCAAAAGTGAAGCTAGCGGGAGGTCCCCCTACGAGCAGTACTTC
>TRBJ2-1|NA|TRBV7-3|TRBD2
CASSSTTSGIGNEQFF
TGTGCCAGCAGCTCGACGACTAGCGGGATAGGTAATGAGCAGTTCTTC